A selection of T cell receptor beta chains follows, all from one sample in a study of shared clonotypes between healthy human individuals. TCRdb's table, derived via immunoSEQ multiplex PCR, lists solely in-frame clones and lacks some. The data show about a million clones, with 60% to 80% seen just once and over 0.8% held by the top ten. The sample comprised memory CD4+ T cells from PBMCs. The receptors stem from a man aged 18-30 years in good health. Some clones in this sample may be carry-over from other donors' samples. Both conserved end residues are part of each CDR3.

CDR3 protein: CASSFRGSEAFF
J gene: TRBJ1-1
V gene: TRBV6-1

CDR3 protein: CASSPNTDTQYF
J gene: TRBJ2-3
V gene: TRBV5-1

CDR3 protein: CASSLGTGAETQYF
J gene: TRBJ2-5
V gene: TRBV5-1

CDR3 protein: CASSGTRSSYEQYF
J gene: TRBJ2-7
V gene: TRBV2

CDR3 protein: CASSFGTSGSRNEQFF
J gene: TRBJ2-1
V gene: TRBV5-1

CDR3 protein: CASSFTGTFTGELFF
J gene: TRBJ2-2
V gene: TRBV7-2

CDR3 protein: CASSPGSNQPQHF
J gene: TRBJ1-5
V gene: TRBV7-7

CDR3 protein: CASSPFSGTGSYEQYF
J gene: TRBJ2-7
V gene: TRBV18

CDR3 protein: CASSLSSGGYTF
J gene: TRBJ1-2
V gene: TRBV28

CDR3 protein: CASTEQTGTEAFF
J gene: TRBJ1-1
V gene: TRBV6-5

CDR3 protein: CASSVTGDITGELFF
J gene: TRBJ2-2
V gene: TRBV9

CDR3 protein: CASSSGHGYTF
J gene: TRBJ1-2
V gene: TRBV28

CDR3 protein: CASSQLRGSGNTDTQYF
J gene: TRBJ2-3
V gene: TRBV4-3